What follows are 28 T cell receptor beta chains derived from one specimen sequenced in a study of blood T cell repertoires in COVID-19 (dated by TCRdb to about 2020). The library was generated by the immunoSEQ multiplex PCR assay. The source is immuneACCESS, and TCRdb retained only in-frame sequences with V and J called. Part of the clones is not carried over; for the studies checked, unresolved V genes explain less than half of this, and the remainder is unexplained. For this sample the table gives 150,000 to 200,000 clones, of which 80% were detected only once. 6% of the sample is held by the ten biggest clonotypes. The sequenced material came from PBMCs or T cells enriched from blood (not recorded which). These TCRs come from a man aged 35-49 years who had recovered from COVID-19.

The chain carries TRBV2 and TRBJ2-5; TRBD2 is a possible D gene (5 bases). V was clipped by 7 bases and J by 3 bases, with 12 bases between them. The CDR3 covers 13 residues. Germline loops: CDR1 SNHLY, CDR2 FYNNEI. Here the CDR3 DNA reads TGTGCCAGCACCCCACCCGGGGAAGAGACCCAGTACTTC. This codes for CASTPPGEETQYF.

The J gene is TRBJ1-1, the V gene TRBV5-1; D perhaps matches TRBD1 (6 bases). Trimming pared 3 bases from V and 4 bases from J, leaving 16 bases between. Germline values: CDR1 SGHRS, CDR2 YFSETQ. The CDR3 loop spans 15 amino acids. DNA of the CDR3: TGCGCCAGCAGCTCGTACGGGGGGCGAGGCACTGAAGCTTTCTTT. It encodes CASSSYGGRGTEAFF. The full variable domain, its missing parts supplied by reference TRBV5-1 and TRBJ1-1, is KAGVTQTPRYLIKTRGQQVTLSCSPISGHRSVSWYQQTPGQGLQFLFEYFSETQRNKGNFPGRFSGRQFSNSRSEMNVSTLELGDSALYLCASSSYGGRGTEAFFGQGTRLTVV.

The V and J genes are TRBV30 and TRBJ1-1; D is unclear. Germline CDR1 and CDR2: GTSNPN and SVGIG (reference sequence). Trimming shortened V by 1 base and J by 2 bases, and 5 bases separated the two germline ends. The CDR3 extends over 12 amino acids. CDR3 nucleotide sequence: TGTGCCTGGAGTGCACTTAACACTGAAGCTTTCTTT. Its translation is CAWSALNTEAFF.

The J gene is TRBJ1-2, the V gene TRBV30; D remains ambiguous. The CDR3 runs to 11 residues. The V and J ends lost 4 bases and 1 base respectively, with 4 bases between them. Germline V gives CDR1 GTSNPN, CDR2 SVGIG (reference sequence). The CDR3 DNA reads as TGTGCCTGGAACAGTAACTATGGCTACACCTTC. Its protein is CAWNSNYGYTF.

The V call is TRBV7-2, the J call TRBJ2-3, with a possible D match to TRBD2 (5 bases). Deletions cut 6 bases from V and 4 bases from J, with 14 bases between. CDR3 length: 14 amino acids. Germline CDR1 and CDR2: SGHTA and FQGNSA. CDR3 loop: CASRPELVADTQYF. The CDR3 nucleotides are TGTGCCAGCAGGCCAGAACTAGTAGCAGATACGCAGTATTTT.

CDR3 loop: CASSQVLEKLFF. CDR3 coding DNA: TGCGCCAGCAGCCAAGTCTTGGAAAAACTGTTTTTT. This rearrangement joins TRBV4-1 to TRBJ1-4; D gene ambiguous. The CDR3 length is 12 residues. Germline assignment: CDR1 MGHRA and CDR2 YSYEKL. Trimming took 1 base from V and 8 from J, leaving 5 bases between them.

This clone was counted at least ten times. The V gene is TRBV27, the J gene TRBJ2-2; a weak D match, TRBD2 (6 bases). Trimming took off 6 bases at V and 1 base at J, with 15 bases between the two ends. Germline V gene data show CDR1 as MNHEY and CDR2 as SMNVEV (reference sequence). The CDR3 runs to 16 residues. CDR3 sequence: CASRKLGLQNTGELFF. The CDR3 DNA is TGTGCCAGCAGGAAATTGGGACTCCAGAACACCGGGGAGCTGTTTTTT.

In the case of this clone: Being one base from a much bigger clone, this may be a read error. The genes are TRBV6-4 and TRBJ2-2, with 8 bases identical to TRBD2. Per germline, CDR1 MRHNA and CDR2 SNTAGT. This CDR3 contains 15 residues. Germline trimming cut 4 bases from V and 2 bases from J; bases unmatched to any gene: 3. The CDR3 bases are TGTGCCAGCAGTGCGGGGGGGGGCAACACCGGGGAGCTGTTTTTT. The encoded protein is CASSAGGGNTGELFF.

The V and J genes are TRBV29-1 and TRBJ2-2, with 9 bases matching TRBD1. J gave up 5 bases and V 6 bases, and 1 base lay outside the gene matches. This CDR3 has 12 amino acids. The germline V gene encodes CDR1 SQVTM and CDR2 ANQGSEA. Here the CDR3 reads CSVGTGTGELFF. The CDR3 nucleotides are TGCAGCGTGGGGACAGGGACCGGGGAGCTGTTTTTT.

The chain carries TRBV5-1 and TRBJ1-2; 8 bases are a match to TRBD1. V lost 3 bases to trimming and J lost 4 bases; unmatched junction nucleotides: 5. Germline assignment: CDR1 SGHRS and CDR2 YFSETQ. The CDR3 has 14 residues. The CDR3 DNA reads as TGCGCCAGCAGCTCCGGAGGGACAGGCTATGGCTACACCTTC. As protein: CASSSGGTGYGYTF.

This sequence joins TRBV5-3 and TRBJ1-5; D ambiguous. TRBV5-3 is noted as an ORF with a role that remains uncertain. The CDR3 is made up of 16 amino acids. The ends were cut back, 3 bases at V and 7 bases at J, with 20 bases in the middle. The CDR3 DNA reads TGTGCCAGAAGCTCCCCCCCGCGTTGGGTCGGGCAGCCCCAGCATTTT. It is translated as CARSSPPRWVGQPQHF.

The V and J genes are TRBV11-1 and TRBJ1-4; TRBD1 is a possible D gene (5 bases). This CDR3 is built from 13 residues. CDR1 is SGHAT, CDR2 FQDESV, per germline (reference sequence). V was cut by 5 bases and J by 4 bases, with 8 bases left in between. The CDR3 is CASSGHVNEKLFF. The DNA for the CDR3 is TGTGCCAGCAGCGGACACGTTAATGAAAAACTGTTTTTT.

The chain couples TRBV5-1 to TRBJ1-3, with 8 bases fitting TRBD1. The ends lost 4 bases at V and 2 bases at J; junction bases unmatched: 11. This CDR3 has 17 residues. The germline CDR1 and CDR2 sequences are SGHRS and YFSETQ. CDR3 loop: CASSLAGSTGAGNTIYF. Written as DNA, the CDR3 is TGCGCCAGCAGCCTTGCAGGTTCGACAGGGGCTGGAAACACCATATATTTT.

V and J are TRBV27 and TRBJ2-3, with TRBD1 as a possible D gene (6 bases). V lost 5 bases to trimming and J lost 1 base, with 13 bases between them. Per the germline V gene, CDR1 is MNHEY and CDR2 is SMNVEV (reference sequence). The CDR3 loop spans 15 amino acids. The CDR3 sequence: CASSRQQGRTDTQYF. CDR3 nucleotide sequence: TGTGCCAGCAGTCGGCAACAGGGACGCACAGATACGCAGTATTTT.

V usage is TRBV19 and J usage is TRBJ2-2; 12 positions match TRBD1. Per the germline V gene, CDR1 is LNHDA and CDR2 is SQIVND (reference sequence). With V trimmed by 5 bases and J by 7 bases, 5 bases remained unmatched. This CDR3 has 15 amino acids. This chain's CDR3 is CASSPGQGAIGELFF. DNA of the CDR3: TGTGCCAGTAGTCCGGGACAGGGGGCAATCGGGGAGCTGTTTTTT.

The chain uses TRBV5-8 and TRBJ1-3; D not resolved. Germline V lookup: CDR1 SGHTS, CDR2 YDEGEE. The CDR3 runs 17 residues. Between the trimmed V and J ends, which lost 4 bases and 0 bases, there was a span of 17 bases. The CDR3 bases are TGTGCCAGCAGCGGAACGTTGAGGTTGCTCTCTGGAAACACCATATATTTT. It codes for CASSGTLRLLSGNTIYF.

This chain joins TRBV2 and TRBJ1-1, with D unclear. CDR1 and CDR2 (germline): SNHLY, FYNNEI. This CDR3 comprises 13 residues. V dropped 7 bases and J dropped 1 base, with 10 bases sitting between them. CDR3 in amino acids: CASTSTGNTEAFF. The CDR3 nucleotides are TGTGCCAGCACCTCGACGGGGAACACTGAAGCTTTCTTT.

The chain recombines TRBV5-8 with TRBJ1-2, with 10 bases fitting TRBD1. Germline CDR1 and CDR2: SGHTS and YDEGEE. V trimming: 6 bases; J trimming: 8 bases; junction bases outside the gene matches: 13. The CDR3 covers 15 residues. The CDR3 spells CASTRAGQGSYGYTF. The CDR3 nucleotides are TGTGCCAGCACACGAGCGGGACAGGGGTCTTACGGCTACACCTTC.

This chain connects TRBV7-2 to TRBJ1-2, with a possible D match to TRBD1 (5 bases). The CDR3 totals 13 residues. V gave up 5 bases and J gave up 7 bases, with 14 bases separating them. Per germline, CDR1 SGHTA and CDR2 FQGNSA. Here the CDR3 DNA reads TGTGCCAGCAGCCCCAGGCAGGGTACTGGCTACACCTTC. This codes for CASSPRQGTGYTF.

The chain recombines TRBV30 with TRBJ2-7; perhaps TRBD2 as D (6 bases). This CDR3 is 14 amino acids long. Trimming shortened V by 2 bases and J by 2 bases, and 13 bases separated the two germline ends. Germline V gene sequence: CDR1 GTSNPN, CDR2 SVGIG (reference sequence). CDR3 sequence reads: CAWSLGTATYEQYF. DNA for the CDR3: TGTGCCTGGAGTCTCGGGACTGCGACCTACGAGCAGTACTTC.

The chain employs TRBV4-1 and TRBJ2-3; no clear D. Between the trimmed V and J ends, which lost 4 bases and 8 bases, there was a span of 7 bases. The CDR3 extends over 11 amino acids. The V gene's germline CDR1 is MGHRA and CDR2 YSYEKL. CDR3 bases: TGCGCCAGCAGCCGCGGCGCTACGCAGTATTTT. This codes for CASSRGATQYF.

This chain connects TRBV29-1 to TRBJ1-1, with D unclear. The CDR3 runs 14 residues. V lost 7 bases to trimming and J lost 1 base, with 16 bases between them. Germline-derived CDR1 and CDR2 are SQVTM and ANQGSEA. The CDR3 sequence: CSAAVRLSNTEAFF. The CDR3 DNA sequence: TGCAGCGCCGCCGTTAGACTCTCGAACACTGAAGCTTTCTTT.

The chain uses TRBV29-1 and TRBJ2-7; D gene ambiguous. Trimming cost V 6 bases and J 4 bases, with 10 bases left between them. Per the germline V gene, CDR1 is SQVTM and CDR2 is ANQGSEA. CDR3 size: 11 residues. The CDR3 sequence: CSVGPLYEQYF. CDR3 nucleotides: TGCAGCGTGGGCCCCCTATACGAGCAGTACTTC.

Here the CDR3 reads CASSSLRSGGGTDTQYF. The CDR3 nucleotides are TGTGCCAGCAGTTCCCTACGTTCGGGGGGAGGCACAGATACGCAGTATTTT. The chain carries TRBV27 and TRBJ2-3; 7 positions match TRBD2. The V segment lost 4 bases and the J segment 1 base; nucleotides outside the gene matches: 11. CDR1 is MNHEY and CDR2 is SMNVEV in the germline V gene (reference sequence). The CDR3 spans 17 residues.

This clone has a handful of counts. CDR3 DNA: TGTGCCAGCAGTGAAATTTCGGCCAGGGAGGGAGGGCCCCAGCATTTT. Its translation: CASSEISAREGGPQHF. This rearrangement joins TRBV2 to TRBJ1-5; tentatively, D is TRBD1 (5 bases). Germline CDR1 reads SNHLY; CDR2 reads FYNNEI. The CDR3 extends over 16 amino acids. V dropped 2 bases and J dropped 9 bases, with 20 bases sitting between them.

V usage is TRBV15 and J usage is TRBJ1-2; D gene uncertain. V was pared by 3 bases and J by 3 bases, with 8 bases between. The CDR3 has 13 residues. CDR1 is LNHNV and CDR2 is YYDKDF in the germline V gene (reference sequence). In DNA, the CDR3 is TGTGCCACCAGCAGTGGTTCGGACTATGGCTACACCTTC. Protein product: CATSSGSDYGYTF.

V usage is TRBV7-8 and J usage is TRBJ1-1; D is ambiguous. Germline V gene sequence: CDR1 SGHVS, CDR2 FQNEAQ. The CDR3 has 15 residues. Trimming stripped 4 bases from V and 4 bases from J, with 16 bases between. The CDR3 loop reads CASSYKAPAGTEAFF. CDR3 DNA sequence: TGTGCCAGCAGCTATAAGGCCCCAGCGGGCACTGAAGCTTTCTTT. Supplemented by reference TRBV7-8 and TRBJ1-1, the full variable domain reads GAGVSQSPRYKVAKRGQDVALRCDPISGHVSLFWYQQALGQGPEFLTYFQNEAQLDKSGLPSDRFFAERPEGSVSTLKIQRTQQEDSAVYLCASSYKAPAGTEAFFGQGTRLTVV.

This chain connects TRBV2 to TRBJ1-4; 7 positions match TRBD1. With 6 bases clipped from V and 2 bases from J, the junction kept 3 bases outside the gene matches. Germline V gene data show CDR1 as SNHLY and CDR2 as FYNNEI. The CDR3 runs 14 residues. The CDR3 DNA follows: TGTGCCAGCAGACAGGGGCTCACTAATGAAAAACTGTTTTTT. Its protein is CASRQGLTNEKLFF. Full variable domain (missing parts from reference TRBV2 and TRBJ1-4): EPEVTQTPSHQVTQMGQEVILRCVPISNHLYFYWYRQILGQKVEFLVSFYNNEISEKSEIFDDQFSVERPDGSNFTLKIRSTKLEDSAMYFCASRQGLTNEKLFFGSGTQLSVL.